This is a list of T cell receptor beta chains from one sample in a study of shared clonotypes between healthy human individuals. Some clones are missing from TCRdb's copy, which holds only in-frame ones; the method was immunoSEQ multiplex PCR. Of millions of clones listed, 85% to 95% are singletons. The sample consisted of naive CD4+ T cells from PBMCs. Receptor source: a man between 18 and 29 years old in good health. Some clones in this sample may be carry-over from other donors' samples. Both conserved end residues are part of each CDR3. Each record gives: V gene, J gene, CDR3 length, clone size, D gene, CDR3 DNA, CDR3 protein. A D gene is named only where the DNA matches it firmly. Size values are once, few and many counts, or a class for expanded clones, and some rows have none.

V gene: TRBV18; J gene: TRBJ1-5; CDR3 length: 14; clone size: -; D gene: TRBD1; CDR3 DNA: TGTGCCAGCTCAGAGGGGGCGGGGAATCAGCCCCAGCATTTT; CDR3 protein: CASSEGAGNQPQHF
V gene: TRBV19; J gene: TRBJ1-2; CDR3 length: 13; clone size: -; D gene: -; CDR3 DNA: TGTGCCAGCGACGGAAAACCTAACTATGGCTACACCTTC; CDR3 protein: CASDGKPNYGYTF
V gene: TRBV5-8; J gene: TRBJ1-2; CDR3 length: 11; clone size: -; D gene: -; CDR3 DNA: TGTGCCAGCAGACCCACGCCGGCGGACGGCTTC; CDR3 protein: CASRPTPADGF
V gene: TRBV19; J gene: TRBJ1-1; CDR3 length: 12; clone size: few; D gene: TRBD1; CDR3 DNA: TGTGCCAGCAAGACAGGGGACACTGAAGCTTTCTTT; CDR3 protein: CASKTGDTEAFF
V gene: TRBV28; J gene: TRBJ2-7; CDR3 length: 15; clone size: -; D gene: -; CDR3 DNA: TGTGCCAGCACCCTAAGCCGAGCGCTAGGCAACGAGCAGTACTTC; CDR3 protein: CASTLSRALGNEQYF
V gene: TRBV14; J gene: TRBJ1-1; CDR3 length: 13; clone size: -; D gene: -; CDR3 DNA: TGTGCCAGCAGCCTGACGGTGAACACTGAAGCTTTCTTT; CDR3 protein: CASSLTVNTEAFF
V gene: TRBV28; J gene: TRBJ2-1; CDR3 length: 15; clone size: -; D gene: TRBD2; CDR3 DNA: TGTGCCAGCAGCCGAATGTCCGGGACTAGCGATGAGCAGTTCTTC; CDR3 protein: CASSRMSGTSDEQFF
V gene: TRBV5-1; J gene: TRBJ2-7; CDR3 length: 16; clone size: -; D gene: TRBD2; CDR3 DNA: TGCGCCAGCAGCTGGGGGACTAGCGGGATCTCCTACGAGCAGTACTTC; CDR3 protein: CASSWGTSGISYEQYF
V gene: TRBV2; J gene: TRBJ1-1; CDR3 length: 14; clone size: -; D gene: -; CDR3 DNA: TGTGCCAGCAGCGGGACGGAGACAAAAACTGAAGCTTTCTTT; CDR3 protein: CASSGTETKTEAFF
V gene: TRBV9; J gene: TRBJ1-1; CDR3 length: 16; clone size: -; D gene: -; CDR3 DNA: TGTGCCAGCAGCGTAGACCCCGCGGGTCGGTACACTGAAGCTTTCTTT; CDR3 protein: CASSVDPAGRYTEAFF
V gene: TRBV19; J gene: TRBJ2-6; CDR3 length: 11; clone size: once; D gene: -; CDR3 DNA: TGTGCCAGTGCCGGGGCCAACGTCCTGACTTTC; CDR3 protein: CASAGANVLTF
V gene: TRBV30; J gene: TRBJ2-2; CDR3 length: 11; clone size: -; D gene: -; CDR3 DNA: TGTGCCTGGAGGTTTTCCGGGGAGCTGTTTTTT; CDR3 protein: CAWRFSGELFF
V gene: TRBV14; J gene: TRBJ2-5; CDR3 length: 13; clone size: once; D gene: -; CDR3 DNA: TGTGCCAGCAGCCAACAGGTCCAAGAGACCCAGTACTTC; CDR3 protein: CASSQQVQETQYF
V gene: TRBV27; J gene: TRBJ1-2; CDR3 length: 15; clone size: -; D gene: -; CDR3 DNA: TGTGCCAGCAGTCCGGAGAGGGCAGTCAACTATGGCTACACCTTC; CDR3 protein: CASSPERAVNYGYTF
V gene: TRBV18; J gene: TRBJ1-5; CDR3 length: 14; clone size: -; D gene: -; CDR3 DNA: TGTGCCAGCTCACCACCAGGGGCCAATCAGCCCCAGCATTTT; CDR3 protein: CASSPPGANQPQHF
V gene: TRBV7-2; J gene: TRBJ2-6; CDR3 length: 14; clone size: -; D gene: -; CDR3 DNA: TGTGCCAGCAGCTTAGTGACAGGGGCCAACGTCCTGACTTTC; CDR3 protein: CASSLVTGANVLTF
V gene: TRBV5-6; J gene: TRBJ2-5; CDR3 length: 16; clone size: -; D gene: -; CDR3 DNA: TGTGCCAGCAGCTCCAGCCGGACGGGGCGAGGAGAGACCCAGTACTTC; CDR3 protein: CASSSSRTGRGETQYF
V gene: TRBV5-4; J gene: TRBJ2-5; CDR3 length: 15; clone size: once; D gene: TRBD2; CDR3 DNA: TGTGCCAGCAGCTTGGGACTAGCGCCTCAAGAGACCCAGTACTTC; CDR3 protein: CASSLGLAPQETQYF
V gene: TRBV5-1; J gene: TRBJ2-5; CDR3 length: 17; clone size: -; D gene: TRBD1; CDR3 DNA: TGCGCCAGCAGCAAGGCCACGATCGGGGACAGGAGGGAGACCCAGTACTTC; CDR3 protein: CASSKATIGDRRETQYF
V gene: TRBV28; J gene: TRBJ2-7; CDR3 length: 14; clone size: -; D gene: -; CDR3 DNA: TGTGCCAGCAGCTCTAGGACAGTAGGCTACGAGCAGTACTTC; CDR3 protein: CASSSRTVGYEQYF
V gene: TRBV25-1; J gene: TRBJ2-7; CDR3 length: 15; clone size: -; D gene: TRBD1; CDR3 DNA: TGTGCCAGCAGTGCCCCCGACAGGGGTGGGTACGAGCAGTACTTC; CDR3 protein: CASSAPDRGGYEQYF
V gene: TRBV7-9; J gene: TRBJ1-5; CDR3 length: 14; clone size: -; D gene: -; CDR3 DNA: TGTGCCAGCAGCTTAGGTGGAACAGGACAGCCCCAGCATTTT; CDR3 protein: CASSLGGTGQPQHF
V gene: TRBV6-6; J gene: TRBJ2-7; CDR3 length: 14; clone size: -; D gene: -; CDR3 DNA: TGTGCCAGCAGTTACTCGGAAGACTCCTACGAGCAGTACTTC; CDR3 protein: CASSYSEDSYEQYF
V gene: TRBV5-1; J gene: TRBJ1-3; CDR3 length: 16; clone size: -; D gene: -; CDR3 DNA: TGCGCCAGCAGCTTGGCAGGCCCTCGGTTCGGAAACACCATATATTTT; CDR3 protein: CASSLAGPRFGNTIYF
V gene: TRBV30; J gene: TRBJ2-6; CDR3 length: 16; clone size: -; D gene: -; CDR3 DNA: TGTGCCTGGAGTCCTAGACGGCCCTCTGGGGCCAACGTCCTGACTTTC; CDR3 protein: CAWSPRRPSGANVLTF
V gene: TRBV7-9; J gene: TRBJ2-7; CDR3 length: 15; clone size: -; D gene: TRBD2; CDR3 DNA: TGTGCCAGCAGCTTTGGTTCTAGCGGGAGGCTCGAGCAGTACTTC; CDR3 protein: CASSFGSSGRLEQYF
V gene: TRBV5-4; J gene: TRBJ1-1; CDR3 length: 14; clone size: -; D gene: -; CDR3 DNA: TGTGCCAGCAGCTCGGCAGGCGCCCGAGGGGAAGCTTTCTTT; CDR3 protein: CASSSAGARGEAFF
V gene: TRBV6-5; J gene: TRBJ1-2; CDR3 length: 13; clone size: once; D gene: -; CDR3 DNA: TGTGCCAGCAGCTCTGGGAGATGGGGTGGCTACACCTTC; CDR3 protein: CASSSGRWGGYTF
V gene: TRBV7-2; J gene: TRBJ2-1; CDR3 length: 14; clone size: -; D gene: -; CDR3 DNA: TGTGCCAGCAGCTTAATGGGGGCGGGGAATGAGCAGTTCTTC; CDR3 protein: CASSLMGAGNEQFF
V gene: TRBV11-2; J gene: TRBJ2-2; CDR3 length: 16; clone size: -; D gene: TRBD2; CDR3 DNA: TGTGCCAGCAGCTTCCTGGCGGGGGAAGCGGCCGGGGAGCTGTTTTTT; CDR3 protein: CASSFLAGEAAGELFF
V gene: TRBV7-2; J gene: TRBJ2-2; CDR3 length: 15; clone size: -; D gene: -; CDR3 DNA: TGTGCCAGCAGCTTGAGAACTATTAACACCGGGGAGCTGTTTTTT; CDR3 protein: CASSLRTINTGELFF
V gene: TRBV9; J gene: TRBJ1-5; CDR3 length: 14; clone size: once; D gene: TRBD1; CDR3 DNA: TGTGCCAGCAGCGTAGCCCAGGGGGGTCAGCCCCAGCATTTT; CDR3 protein: CASSVAQGGQPQHF
V gene: TRBV11-2; J gene: TRBJ2-7; CDR3 length: 16; clone size: once; D gene: TRBD2; CDR3 DNA: TGTGCCAGCAGCCGACGACTAGCGACCAACGGGTACGAGCAGTACTTC; CDR3 protein: CASSRRLATNGYEQYF
V gene: TRBV2; J gene: TRBJ2-5; CDR3 length: 14; clone size: -; D gene: -; CDR3 DNA: TGTGCCAGCAACAAAGGGGCGATACAAGAGACCCAGTACTTC; CDR3 protein: CASNKGAIQETQYF
V gene: TRBV28; J gene: TRBJ2-5; CDR3 length: 14; clone size: -; D gene: -; CDR3 DNA: TGTGCCAGCAGTTTTCCGAACACCCAAGAGACCCAGTACTTC; CDR3 protein: CASSFPNTQETQYF
V gene: TRBV5-1; J gene: TRBJ2-5; CDR3 length: 17; clone size: once; D gene: TRBD1; CDR3 DNA: TGCGCCAGCAGCCTGCCGGGACAGGGGGCGAAACAAGAGACCCAGTACTTC; CDR3 protein: CASSLPGQGAKQETQYF
V gene: TRBV6-6; J gene: TRBJ2-2; CDR3 length: 14; clone size: -; D gene: -; CDR3 DNA: TGTGCCAGCACCGGGAGCGGAAACACCGGGGAGCTGTTTTTT; CDR3 protein: CASTGSGNTGELFF
V gene: TRBV29-1; J gene: TRBJ2-1; CDR3 length: 13; clone size: -; D gene: TRBD2; CDR3 DNA: TGCAGCGCTAGGGCGCGGGGGTACAATGAGCAGTTCTTC; CDR3 protein: CSARARGYNEQFF
V gene: TRBV9; J gene: TRBJ1-1; CDR3 length: 14; clone size: -; D gene: -; CDR3 DNA: TGTGCCAGCAGCCCCCGGCCGTTGGGCGCTGAAGCTTTCTTT; CDR3 protein: CASSPRPLGAEAFF
V gene: TRBV7-8; J gene: TRBJ1-3; CDR3 length: 15; clone size: -; D gene: -; CDR3 DNA: TGTGCCAGCAGCTTAGATTGGGGTTCCGGAAACACCATATATTTT; CDR3 protein: CASSLDWGSGNTIYF
V gene: TRBV14; J gene: TRBJ2-7; CDR3 length: 14; clone size: -; D gene: -; CDR3 DNA: TGTGCCAGCAGCCGGCAACCCGGGGGCTACGAGCAGTACTTC; CDR3 protein: CASSRQPGGYEQYF
V gene: TRBV11-1; J gene: TRBJ2-3; CDR3 length: 16; clone size: -; D gene: TRBD2; CDR3 DNA: TGTGCCAGCAGCTTACGACTAGCCCCTAGCACAGATACGCAGTATTTT; CDR3 protein: CASSLRLAPSTDTQYF
V gene: TRBV9; J gene: TRBJ2-5; CDR3 length: 13; clone size: -; D gene: -; CDR3 DNA: TGTGCCAGCAGGGGTTGTCTTATGCAGACCCAGTACTTC; CDR3 protein: CASRGCLMQTQYF
V gene: TRBV5-4; J gene: TRBJ2-5; CDR3 length: 15; clone size: -; D gene: TRBD2; CDR3 DNA: TGTGCCAGCAGCCTCCAGCGGGAACCCCGGGAGACCCAGTACTTC; CDR3 protein: CASSLQREPRETQYF
V gene: TRBV19; J gene: TRBJ2-7; CDR3 length: 16; clone size: -; D gene: -; CDR3 DNA: TGTGCCAGTAGCACCACTGTCTCGGCTAGTTCCTACGAGCAGTACTTC; CDR3 protein: CASSTTVSASSYEQYF
V gene: TRBV27; J gene: TRBJ1-5; CDR3 length: 13; clone size: few; D gene: -; CDR3 DNA: TGTGCCAGCAGAACAGGTAGCAATCAGCCCCAGCATTTT; CDR3 protein: CASRTGSNQPQHF
V gene: TRBV4-3; J gene: TRBJ1-2; CDR3 length: 14; clone size: -; D gene: -; CDR3 DNA: TGCGCCAGCAGCCAAGATCGGGGTAGAAATGGCTACACCTTC; CDR3 protein: CASSQDRGRNGYTF
V gene: TRBV29-1; J gene: TRBJ2-2; CDR3 length: 13; clone size: few; D gene: -; CDR3 DNA: TGCAGCGTTATGCGGACGAACACCGGGGAGCTGTTTTTT; CDR3 protein: CSVMRTNTGELFF
V gene: TRBV7-2; J gene: TRBJ1-1; CDR3 length: 15; clone size: -; D gene: -; CDR3 DNA: TGTGCCAGCAGCTTAGATCCAGGAGCGGACACTGAAGCTTTCTTT; CDR3 protein: CASSLDPGADTEAFF
V gene: TRBV4-2; J gene: TRBJ2-2; CDR3 length: 17; clone size: -; D gene: TRBD2; CDR3 DNA: TGTGCCAGCAGCCAAGGTGGACTAGCGGGAGTATACGGGGAGCTGTTTTTT; CDR3 protein: CASSQGGLAGVYGELFF
V gene: TRBV27; J gene: TRBJ1-5; CDR3 length: 15; clone size: -; D gene: -; CDR3 DNA: TGTGCCAGCAGTTTACAACCGGGCAGTAATCAGCCCCAGCATTTT; CDR3 protein: CASSLQPGSNQPQHF
V gene: TRBV9; J gene: TRBJ2-5; CDR3 length: 14; clone size: -; D gene: TRBD1; CDR3 DNA: TGTGCCAGCAGCGTGACAGGGTCGGGGGAGACCCAGTACTTC; CDR3 protein: CASSVTGSGETQYF
V gene: TRBV5-4; J gene: TRBJ1-5; CDR3 length: 13; clone size: -; D gene: -; CDR3 DNA: TGTGCCAGCAGCGTCAGTGGCAATCAGCCCCAGCATTTT; CDR3 protein: CASSVSGNQPQHF
V gene: TRBV2; J gene: TRBJ1-2; CDR3 length: 13; clone size: -; D gene: -; CDR3 DNA: TGTGCCAGCAGTGCCGCCTTAAGCTATGGCTACACCTTC; CDR3 protein: CASSAALSYGYTF
V gene: TRBV6-1; J gene: TRBJ2-7; CDR3 length: 13; clone size: -; D gene: TRBD2; CDR3 DNA: TGTGCCAGCAGCGGGAGGAACTCCTACGAGCAGTACTTC; CDR3 protein: CASSGRNSYEQYF